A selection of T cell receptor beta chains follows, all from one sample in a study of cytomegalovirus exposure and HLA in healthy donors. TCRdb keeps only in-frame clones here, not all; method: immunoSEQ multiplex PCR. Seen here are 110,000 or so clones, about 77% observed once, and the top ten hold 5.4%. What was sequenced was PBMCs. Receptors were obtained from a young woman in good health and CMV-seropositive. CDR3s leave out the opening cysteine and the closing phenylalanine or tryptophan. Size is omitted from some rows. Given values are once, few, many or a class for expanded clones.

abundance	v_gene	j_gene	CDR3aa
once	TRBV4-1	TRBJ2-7	ASSHPTRSAEQY
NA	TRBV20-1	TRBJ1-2	SVFADYGYT
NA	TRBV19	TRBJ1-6	ASSQFGENNSPLH
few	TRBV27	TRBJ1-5	ASSLSMRGGRALGKMGSNQPQH
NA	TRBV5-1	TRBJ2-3	ASSDQRDTDTQY
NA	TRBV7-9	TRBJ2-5	ASSLIGPTSLRETQY
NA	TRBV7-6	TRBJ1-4	ASRRSPAETGGDFREKLF
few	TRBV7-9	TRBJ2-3	SSSGTSQDTQY
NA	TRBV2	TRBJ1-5	ASSDGTINQPQH
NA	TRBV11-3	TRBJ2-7	ASSPLRSRFYEQY
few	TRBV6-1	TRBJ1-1	ASSETGFTEAF
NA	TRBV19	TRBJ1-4	ATSLGPLRGEKLF
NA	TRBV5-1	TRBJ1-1	ASSGQGANTEAF
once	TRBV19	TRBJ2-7	ASSSPVSYEQY
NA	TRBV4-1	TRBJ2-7	ASSQGQGSYEQY
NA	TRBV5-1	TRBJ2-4	ASSLAWLDIQY
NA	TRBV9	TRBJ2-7	ASSVGDEQY
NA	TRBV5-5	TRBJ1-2	ASSTTGQGYGYT
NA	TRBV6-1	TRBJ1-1	ASSEVRDTEAF
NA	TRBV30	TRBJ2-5	AWSTGTSGKETQY
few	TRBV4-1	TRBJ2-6	ASSQGGWQGLSGANVLT
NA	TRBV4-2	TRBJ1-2	ASSQGTGDNYGYT
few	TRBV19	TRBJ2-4	ASSPGQGPIKNIQY
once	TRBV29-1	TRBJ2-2	SVATTLTGELF
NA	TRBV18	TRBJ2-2	ASSPSRVETGELF
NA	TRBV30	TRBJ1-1	ASRGRPTEAF
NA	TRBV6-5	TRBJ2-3	ASSYARQGTDTQY